A single sample is the source of the 2 T cell receptor beta chains below, sequenced in a study of CD8 T cells in ankylosing spondylitis. TCRdb reprocessed the 5' RACE reads with MiXCR, giving one entry per CDR3 protein. In the table there are some 250,000 distinct CDR3 sequences, around 9.1% of which are singletons. The material sequenced was blood, either unsorted or a sorted T cell fraction (not recorded which). The receptor source for this set is a male donor with ankylosing spondylitis or in good health (not recorded which).

The V call is TRBV18, the J call TRBJ1-5; D is uncertain. Trimming pared 2 bases from V and 5 bases from J, leaving 10 bases between. The CDR3 is 14 amino acids. The germline CDR1 and CDR2 sequences are KGHSH and LQKENI. The CDR3 DNA reads TGTGCCAGCTCACCAGGGCGGGCGGATCAGCCCCAGCATTTT. Translated, it gives CASSPGRADQPQHF. The variable domain in full, completed from reference TRBV18 and TRBJ1-5, reads NAGVMQNPRHLVRRRGQEARLRCSPMKGHSHVYWYRQLPEEGLKFMVYLQKENIIDESGMPKERFSAEFPKEGPSILRIQQVVRGDSAAYFCASSPGRADQPQHFGDGTRLSIL.

This clonotype showed up many times. For the CDR3, the DNA is TGCGCCAGCACGACCTACGTGGGGGACACTGAAGCTTTCTTT. It is translated as CASTTYVGDTEAFF. V gene TRBV5-1 combines with J gene TRBJ1-1; perhaps TRBD1 as D (5 bases). The V end lost 6 bases, the J end lost 3 bases, and 15 bases lay between the germline ends. Looked up from germline, CDR1 is SGHRS and CDR2 is YFSETQ. CDR3 length: 14 amino acids.